The rows below give T cell receptor beta chains drawn from one sample of a study of shared clonotypes between healthy human individuals. The repertoire was sequenced with immunoSEQ multiplex PCR; TCRdb's copy has only in-frame clones and lacks some. Counted here are approximately 620,000 clones, around 97% occurring once; the ten biggest clones make up 0.045% to 0.06%. Sequencing used naive CD4+ T cells sorted from blood. Every receptor here comes from a woman aged 25 to 45 in good health. Each CDR3 is given without its conserved first and last residue. Fields, in order: D gene, J gene, V gene, CDR3 length, CDR3 protein. D genes are given only for firm matches.

>-|TRBJ1-4|TRBV10-3|15
AISDQGRSATNEKLF
>-|TRBJ1-5|TRBV7-9|13
ASSLDFGGTQPQH
>-|TRBJ1-1|TRBV15|10
ATSRGETEAF
>-|TRBJ1-1|TRBV29-1|13
SARPQGMFSTEAF
>-|TRBJ2-7|TRBV7-2|11
ASSLGGVYEQY
>TRBD1|TRBJ2-5|TRBV28|11
ASRTGAEETQY
>-|TRBJ1-4|TRBV5-1|14
ASSWGQGHSNEKLF
>TRBD1|TRBJ1-2|TRBV28|12
ASKISGTGTGYT
>TRBD1|TRBJ2-4|TRBV5-1|15
ASSPGDRGGDKNIQY
>TRBD1|TRBJ2-7|TRBV29-1|12
SVYPGQGAYEQY
>-|TRBJ2-5|TRBV4-1|12
ASSPVGDQETQY
>-|TRBJ2-7|TRBV4-1|12
ASSQPGIALEQY
>TRBD1|TRBJ1-1|TRBV28|12
ASRTGPMNTEAF
>TRBD1|TRBJ1-4|TRBV30|13
AWTRDRDTNEKLF
>-|TRBJ2-3|TRBV19|12
ASSILGGRATQY
>-|TRBJ2-2|TRBV4-1|14
ASSWEDRPNTGELF
>-|TRBJ1-5|TRBV27|13
ASSRKGDSNQPQH
>-|TRBJ2-7|TRBV5-1|12
ASSFSSPSYEQY
>-|TRBJ1-1|TRBV19|15
ASTPAPPGDMNTEAF
>TRBD2|-|TRBV19|13
ASRASGRASYEQY
>TRBD2|TRBJ2-2|TRBV5-1|14
ASSDQREFPPGELF
>TRBD2|TRBJ2-7|TRBV5-8|16
ASSLVTSGSRGAYEQY